The clone carrying this TCR beta chain was picked up a small number of times. The antigen remains undetermined. The record originates from a study of molecular identifiers for immune sequencing clone quantification. Study results and limitations: Clones with over 20 RNA copies captured over 97% of effector molecules but under 1% of naive ones.

RNA fractions of 10%, 30% or 50% and roughly 19,000 to 1,000,000 sorted cells were the source of naive CD8 libraries. The sorting of naive CD8 T cells used the CD8+CD4-CCR7+CD45RA+ phenotype. One entry per CDR3 protein, called by TCRdb with MiXCR from the PCR reads. The sample yields more than 85,000 distinct CDR3 sequences, about 35% seen once. The TCR comes from a human donor in good health. Some libraries in this study had Jurkat cell RNA spiked in. Sequencing was carried out using naive CD8+ T cells from blood, with Jurkat cell RNA spiked in. Indicated subset: FACS-sorted CD8+CD4-CCR7+CD45RA+ naive T cells.

The CDR3 DNA reads TGTGCCAGTAGTATCTCGACAGAAAACACTGAAGCTTTCTTT. It codes for CASSISTENTEAFF. The chain has TRBV19 and TRBJ1-1; D may be TRBD1 (5 bases). The CDR3 loop spans 14 amino acids. The germline CDR1 and CDR2 sequences are LNHDA and SQIVND (reference sequence). Trimming removed 3 bases from V and 2 bases from J, with 10 bases in between.